This is a list of T cell receptor beta chains from one sample in a study of Graves' ophthalmopathy and Graves' hyperthyroidism. In TCRdb, the multiplex PCR reads were re-called with MiXCR into one record per CDR3 protein. The profile shows around 670,000 distinct CDR3 sequences, 40% of them singletons. Sequencing was carried out using peripheral blood. These receptors came from an adult man with Graves' ophthalmopathy. Each CDR3 is given with its conserved first and last residue. A D gene is named only where the DNA matches it firmly. Clone sizes are given selectively: once, few, many, or a class where the clone is expanded.

.	TRBV19	once	TRBJ1-3	TGTGCCAGTAGTTATGAACAGGGCGCTGGAAGCACCATATATTTT	CASSYEQGAGSTIYF
.	TRBV6-1	.	TRBJ2-7	TGTGCCAGCAGTTACTCGCTTTCTTGGCCTACCTACGAGCAGTACTTC	CASSYSLSWPTYEQYF
.	TRBV12-3/TRBV12-4	.	TRBJ1-5	TGTGCCAGCAGTTCACAGTATAGCAATCAGCCCCAGCATTTT	CASSSQYSNQPQHF
.	TRBV6-6	few	TRBJ2-5	TGTGCCAGCAGTTACCGGGGTTGGGAGACCCAGTACTTC	CASSYRGWETQYF
TRBD2	TRBV10-3	few	TRBJ2-2	TGTGCCTCAAGACTAGCGGGAGGTCCCTGGGCTGGGGAGCTGTTTTTT	CASRLAGGPWAGELFF
.	TRBV12-3/TRBV12-4	many	TRBJ1-2	TGTGCCAGCAGTTACAGGGATGGCTACACCTTC	CASSYRDGYTF
.	TRBV13	once	TRBJ1-1	TGTGCCAGCAGTTTAGTGGAAAGAAAACGGACTGAAGCTTTCTTT	CASSLVERKRTEAFF
TRBD1	TRBV25-1	.	TRBJ2-7	TGTGCCAGCAGCCTCAGACAGGGGTGGGCCGAGCAGTACTTC	CASSLRQGWAEQYF
TRBD1	TRBV19	few	TRBJ1-5	TGTGCCAGTAGTATACGCTCAGGGGGCGCTATCAATCAGCCCCAGCATTTT	CASSIRSGGAINQPQHF
.	TRBV29-1	many	TRBJ1-4	TGCAGCGTTGTTTCGGCAGCAACTAATGAAAAACTGTTTTTT	CSVVSAATNEKLFF
TRBD1	TRBV7-9	.	TRBJ2-1	TGTGCCAGCAGCTCGACAGGGGGCGGCAATGAGCAGTTCTTC	CASSSTGGGNEQFF
TRBD1	TRBV6-1	.	TRBJ2-7	TGTGCCAGTAGGGGAACAGGGGACCACCCCTACGAGCAGTACTTC	CASRGTGDHPYEQYF
.	TRBV19	many	TRBJ1-1	TGTGCCAGTAGCAGGGCCGGGACGCCCCACACTGAAGCTTTCTTT	CASSRAGTPHTEAFF
.	TRBV29-1	many	TRBJ2-5	TGCAGCGGCGGGTACCAAGAGACCCAGTACTTC	CSGGYQETQYF
.	TRBV20-1	few	TRBJ1-5	TGCAGTGCTAGAGATCTCGGGGTTTTCCAGCCCCAGCATTTT	CSARDLGVFQPQHF
.	TRBV3-1	few	TRBJ2-5	TGTGCCAGCGAATCCGGGTCTTCGACCCAGTACTTC	CASESGSSTQYF
.	TRBV24-1	.	TRBJ1-5	TGTGCCAGCACCACCTACGACGGGAGCAATCAGCCCCAGCATTTT	CASTTYDGSNQPQHF
TRBD1	TRBV9	many	TRBJ1-2	TGTGCCAGCAGCGCACCCCGAGGGGGCGGCTACACCTTC	CASSAPRGGGYTF
TRBD1	TRBV24-1	.	TRBJ1-2	TGTGCCACCAGTGATTTGATTTTCGGGGACAGAGCTAACTATGGCTACACCTTC	CATSDLIFGDRANYGYTF
.	TRBV10-3	.	TRBJ1-2	TGTGCCAGTCAAGCCCGGGGGAGCGGCTACACCTTC	CASQARGSGYTF
.	TRBV20-1	.	TRBJ1-3	TGCAGTGCTCCAGACAGGAACTCTGGAAACACCATATATTTT	CSAPDRNSGNTIYF
.	TRBV7-9	.	TRBJ1-3	TGTGCCAGCAGCTTGGAAGGGACGAGAGGCTCTGGAAACACCATATATTTT	CASSLEGTRGSGNTIYF
TRBD1	TRBV7-9	many	TRBJ1-2	TGTGCCAGCAGCTTGGGACAGGGTAACTATGGCTACACCTTC	CASSLGQGNYGYTF
.	TRBV7-2	few	TRBJ1-4	TGTGCCAGCAGCTTAGCAGGCGGGAGAGAAAAACTGTTTTTT	CASSLAGGREKLFF
TRBD2	TRBV5-1	.	TRBJ2-7	TGCGCCAGCAGCGGATTCTCACTAGCGGGAGGAGGGGAACAGTACTTC	CASSGFSLAGGGEQYF
.	TRBV25-1	.	TRBJ2-7	TGTGCCAGCAGCCTAGGGGCAGGCCTCTACGAGCAGTACTTC	CASSLGAGLYEQYF
.	TRBV14	many	TRBJ2-6	TGTGCCAGCAGCCAAGGTGGGGCCAACGTCCTGACTTTC	CASSQGGANVLTF
.	TRBV5-8	few	TRBJ1-4	TGTGCCAGCAGCTTGGTTGGGGCACCTGAAAAACTGTTTTTT	CASSLVGAPEKLFF
.	TRBV7-2	.	TRBJ2-2	TGTGCCAGCAGTTTCCAGAAAACCGGGGAGCTGTTTTTT	CASSFQKTGELFF
TRBD1	TRBV20-1	.	TRBJ1-1	TGCAGTGCTAGTGCAGCGGGTCAGGGGGTATCTTTGGGCACTGAAGCTTTCTTT	CSASAAGQGVSLGTEAFF
TRBD2	TRBV29-1	.	TRBJ2-3	TGCAGCGTTGAAGCGGATCAAGCGGGAGGAAACACAGATACGCAGTATTTT	CSVEADQAGGNTDTQYF
.	TRBV24-1	.	TRBJ1-4	TGTGCCAGCAGCCAAGATCTTGCAACTAATGAAAAACTGTTTTTT	CASSQDLATNEKLFF
TRBD2	TRBV7-9	.	TRBJ2-7	TGTGCCAGCAGCTTTGGTGACAGTCCAGGGGCGGGAGGATCGTACGAGCAGTACTTC	CASSFGDSPGAGGSYEQYF
.	TRBV29-1	once	TRBJ1-1	TGCAGCGTTGTCGTTTCCGGAGGGTCCCCTGAAGCTTTCTTT	CSVVVSGGSPEAFF
.	TRBV9	many	TRBJ1-2	TGTGCCAGCAGCGTAGGCGGCGGGGGAACAACGGACTATGGCTACACCTTC	CASSVGGGGTTDYGYTF
TRBD1	TRBV29-1	few	TRBJ2-7	TGCAGCGTTGAGAAACAGGGGGCCACCTACGAGCAGTACTTC	CSVEKQGATYEQYF
.	TRBV20-1	many	TRBJ2-7	TGCAGTGCTAGAGCTCAGACCGAGCAGTACTTC	CSARAQTEQYF
.	TRBV20-1	.	TRBJ1-6	TGCAGTGCTAGGACCGGGTGGAGTGGATATAGTTCGCCCCTCCACTTT	CSARTGWSGYSSPLHF
TRBD1	TRBV15	.	TRBJ1-6	TGTGCCACCAGCAGAGATGGGACAGGGGTACGAAGTTCACCCCTCCACTTT	CATSRDGTGVRSSPLHF
.	TRBV7-2	.	TRBJ1-5	TGTGCCAGCACCCTAGGGGGGCGCAGCAATCAGCCCCAGCATTTT	CASTLGGRSNQPQHF
TRBD1	TRBV19	few	TRBJ1-5	TGTGCCAGTAGTAAAGACAGGGTTCAGCCCCAGCATTTT	CASSKDRVQPQHF
.	TRBV24-1	many	TRBJ1-2	TGTGCCACCAGTGATCCTGGGGGAGTAAGGGGCTACACCTTC	CATSDPGGVRGYTF
.	TRBV7-2	.	TRBJ2-7	TGTGCCAGCAGCTCCCCCCCCTTCTCCTACGAGCAGTACTTC	CASSSPPFSYEQYF
.	TRBV12-3/TRBV12-4	.	TRBJ2-1	TGTGCCAGCAGTTTTGGACGGACCACGTTCTTC	CASSFGRTTFF
.	TRBV5-4	.	TRBJ2-5	TGTGCCAGCAGACCCGCTAGCTTATCTGAGACCCAGTACTTC	CASRPASLSETQYF
.	TRBV7-6	.	TRBJ1-1	TGTGCCAGCAGCTTATACTTACGGGGGTCCTCCGAAGAGAACACTGAAGCTTTCTTT	CASSLYLRGSSEENTEAFF
TRBD1	TRBV5-6	.	TRBJ1-3	TGTGCCAGCAGCCACGTCGGGACAGCTGGAAACACCATATATTTT	CASSHVGTAGNTIYF
.	TRBV7-2	few	TRBJ1-6	TGTGCCAGCAGCTCCCGTGACCGGGACGAATATTCACCCCTCCACTTT	CASSSRDRDEYSPLHF
TRBD1	TRBV4-3	.	TRBJ2-7	TGCGCCAGCAGCCAAGAACCCTTCGACAGGGCATACGAGCAGTACTTC	CASSQEPFDRAYEQYF
.	TRBV9	.	TRBJ2-1	TGTGCCAGCAGCGGATACAGGGCCCATGAGCAGTTCTTC	CASSGYRAHEQFF
.	TRBV10-3	few	TRBJ2-2	TGTGCCATCAGTGAGTCGGGTAGCGCCACCGGGGAGCTGTTTTTT	CAISESGSATGELFF
.	TRBV25-1	.	TRBJ1-6	TGTGCCAGCGGTCCCCCGTGGCAGGGTAATTCACCCCTCCACTTT	CASGPPWQGNSPLHF
.	TRBV19	many	TRBJ1-1	TGTGCCAGTAGTGACAGTACCCGCACTGAAGCTTTCTTT	CASSDSTRTEAFF
.	TRBV7-3	many	TRBJ2-5	TGTGCCACCAGTCGCGGGAATCAAGAGACCCAGTACTTC	CATSRGNQETQYF
.	TRBV2	many	TRBJ1-2	TGTGCCAGCAGGAGACAGGTGTATGGCTACACCTTC	CASRRQVYGYTF
.	TRBV7-9	many	TRBJ2-5	TGTGCCAGCAGCCGGTCTGGCGGGGAGACCCAGTACTTC	CASSRSGGETQYF
.	TRBV7-9	many	TRBJ1-2	TGTGCCAGCAGTCCGACAGAAAACTATGGCTACACCTTC	CASSPTENYGYTF
.	TRBV20-1	few	TRBJ1-3	TGCAGTGCTCATAGACCTGGAAACACCATATATTTT	CSAHRPGNTIYF
.	TRBV4-1	.	TRBJ2-7	TGCGCCAGCAGCCAAAACGGGCCGGGAAGCAACGAGCAGTACTTC	CASSQNGPGSNEQYF